The sequence of this TCR beta chain was determined in a study of blood T cell repertoires in COVID-19. Germline loops: CDR1 MDHEN, CDR2 SYDVKM. Deletions cut 8 bases from V and 6 bases from J, with 13 bases between. This CDR3 comprises 13 residues. Here immunoSEQ multiplex PCR was the method, and the copy in TCRdb shows in-frame clones only, minus some. The table has fewer than 300,000 clones, around 85% seen once. The chain has TRBV28 and TRBJ2-2; a possible D gene is TRBD2 (5 bases). Sequencing used PBMCs or T cells enriched from blood (not recorded which). The clonotype comes from a woman aged 25 to 45 who had recovered from COVID-19. CDR3 sequence: CASGIWGAGELFF. Written as DNA, the CDR3 is TGTGCCAGCGGAATTTGGGGAGCCGGGGAGCTGTTTTTT.